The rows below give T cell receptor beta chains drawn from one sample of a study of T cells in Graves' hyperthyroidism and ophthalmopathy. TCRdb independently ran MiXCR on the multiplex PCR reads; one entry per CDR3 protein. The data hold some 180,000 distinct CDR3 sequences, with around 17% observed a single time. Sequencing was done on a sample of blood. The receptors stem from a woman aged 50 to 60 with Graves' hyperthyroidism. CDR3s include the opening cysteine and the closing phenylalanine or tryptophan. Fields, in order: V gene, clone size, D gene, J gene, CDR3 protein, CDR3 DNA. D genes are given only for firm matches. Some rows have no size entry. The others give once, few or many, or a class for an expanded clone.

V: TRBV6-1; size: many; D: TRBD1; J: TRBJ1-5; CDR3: CASSGDRVGRQPQHF; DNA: TGTGCCAGCAGTGGAGACAGGGTCGGGCGTCAGCCCCAGCATTTT
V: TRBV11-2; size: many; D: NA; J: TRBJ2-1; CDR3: CASSQRISRLFYNEQFF; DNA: TGTGCCAGCAGCCAGAGGATTAGCAGACTCTTCTACAATGAGCAGTTCTTC
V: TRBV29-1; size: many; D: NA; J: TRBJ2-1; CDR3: CSVQARLLNEQFF; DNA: TGCAGCGTTCAGGCCAGACTCCTCAATGAGCAGTTCTTC
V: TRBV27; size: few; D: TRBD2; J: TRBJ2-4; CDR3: CASKAGGLAKNIQYF; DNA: TGTGCCAGCAAAGCGGGAGGCTTAGCCAAAAACATTCAGTACTTC
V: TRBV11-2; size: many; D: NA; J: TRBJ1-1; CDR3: CASMFSDYTEAFF; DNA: TGTGCCAGCATGTTCTCCGACTACACTGAAGCTTTCTTT
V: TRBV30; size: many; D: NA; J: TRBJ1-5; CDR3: CAWSKTENQPQHF; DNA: TGTGCCTGGAGTAAGACGGAAAATCAGCCCCAGCATTTT
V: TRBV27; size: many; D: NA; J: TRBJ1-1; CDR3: CASRSSGVTEAFF; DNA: TGTGCCAGCAGATCCAGCGGGGTTACTGAAGCTTTCTTT
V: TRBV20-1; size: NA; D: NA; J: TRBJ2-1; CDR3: CSARGRAAYNEQFF; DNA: TGCAGTGCTAGGGGACGGGCCGCCTACAATGAGCAGTTCTTC
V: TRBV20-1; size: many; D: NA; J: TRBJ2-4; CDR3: CSARSRGFAKNIQYF; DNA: TGCAGTGCCCGGTCCCGGGGCTTCGCCAAAAACATTCAGTACTTC
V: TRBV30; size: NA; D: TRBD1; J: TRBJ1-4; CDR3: CAWSLSGQGASEKLFF; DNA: TGTGCCTGGAGTCTCTCGGGACAGGGGGCATCTGAAAAACTGTTTTTT
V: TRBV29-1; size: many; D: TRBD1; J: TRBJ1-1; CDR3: CSVGGGRQGNTEAFF; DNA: TGCAGCGTGGGGGGGGGTAGACAGGGGAACACTGAAGCTTTCTTT
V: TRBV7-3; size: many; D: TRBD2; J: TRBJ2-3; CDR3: CASSLGGKGPDTQYF; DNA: TGTGCCAGCAGCTTGGGGGGGAAGGGGCCAGATACGCAGTATTTT
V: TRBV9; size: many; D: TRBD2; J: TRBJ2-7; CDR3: CASSVAYRTSGRPYEQYF; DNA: TGTGCCAGCAGCGTAGCTTATAGGACTAGCGGGAGGCCCTACGAGCAGTACTTC
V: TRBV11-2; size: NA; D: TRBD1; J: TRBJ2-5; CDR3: CASSLSQGTSGETQYF; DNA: TGTGCCAGCAGCTTGTCACAGGGGACCTCGGGAGAGACCCAGTACTTC
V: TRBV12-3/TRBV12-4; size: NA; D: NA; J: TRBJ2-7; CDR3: CASSHWGVGGTYEQYF; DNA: TGTGCCAGCAGTCACTGGGGGGTGGGCGGGACTTACGAGCAGTACTTC
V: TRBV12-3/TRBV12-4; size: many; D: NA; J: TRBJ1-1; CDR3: CASRDILQAFF; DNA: TGTGCCAGCAGGGACATTTTGCAAGCTTTCTTT
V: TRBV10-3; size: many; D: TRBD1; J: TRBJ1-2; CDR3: CAISNGQGSNYGYTF; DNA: TGTGCCATCAGCAATGGACAGGGGAGTAACTATGGCTACACCTTC
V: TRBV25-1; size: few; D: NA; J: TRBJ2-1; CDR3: CASRESHYNEQFF; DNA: TGTGCCAGCAGAGAGAGTCACTACAATGAGCAGTTCTTC
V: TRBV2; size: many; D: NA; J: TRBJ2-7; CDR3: CASRGDEQYF; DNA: TGTGCCAGCAGGGGAGACGAGCAGTACTTC
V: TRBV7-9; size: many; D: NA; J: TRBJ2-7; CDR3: CASSFSGLAYEQYF; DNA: TGTGCCAGCAGCTTCTCCGGGCTCGCCTACGAGCAGTACTTC
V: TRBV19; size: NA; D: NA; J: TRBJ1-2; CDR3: CASSIGGEVDYGYTF; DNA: TGTGCCAGTAGTATTGGGGGCGAGGTAGACTATGGCTACACCTTC
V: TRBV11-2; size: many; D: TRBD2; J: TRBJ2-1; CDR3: CASSTQRGGIHNEQFF; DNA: TGTGCCAGCAGCACCCAGCGGGGGGGGATTCACAATGAGCAGTTCTTC
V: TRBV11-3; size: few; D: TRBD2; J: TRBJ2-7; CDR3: CASSVKPRAGYYEQYF; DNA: TGTGCCAGCAGCGTAAAACCGCGAGCGGGATACTACGAGCAGTACTTC
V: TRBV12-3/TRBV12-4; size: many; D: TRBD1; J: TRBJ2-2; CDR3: CASSFLGTGNGELFF; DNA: TGTGCCAGCAGTTTTTTAGGGACAGGGAACGGGGAGCTGTTTTTT
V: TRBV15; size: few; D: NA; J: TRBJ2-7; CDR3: CATSRVPVNEQYF; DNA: TGTGCCACCAGCAGAGTCCCCGTGAACGAGCAGTACTTC
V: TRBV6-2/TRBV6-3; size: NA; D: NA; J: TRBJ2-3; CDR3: CASPIDNLGDTQYF; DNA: TGTGCCAGCCCAATCGATAACTTGGGGGATACGCAGTATTTT
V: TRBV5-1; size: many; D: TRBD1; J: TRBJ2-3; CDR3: CASSSGTGSDTQYF; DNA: TGCGCCAGCAGCTCCGGGACAGGGTCTGATACGCAGTATTTT
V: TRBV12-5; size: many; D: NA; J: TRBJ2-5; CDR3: CASGSVNEYGETQYF; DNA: TGTGCTAGTGGTTCGGTGAACGAATACGGGGAGACCCAGTACTTC
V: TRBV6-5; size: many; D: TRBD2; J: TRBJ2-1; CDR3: CASSYLSGRALWEQFF; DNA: TGTGCCAGCAGTTACTTAAGCGGGAGGGCCCTTTGGGAGCAGTTCTTC
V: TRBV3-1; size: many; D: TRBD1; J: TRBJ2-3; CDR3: CASSLQQGILSTDTQYF; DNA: TGTGCCAGCAGCCTACAACAGGGGATCCTTAGCACAGATACGCAGTATTTT
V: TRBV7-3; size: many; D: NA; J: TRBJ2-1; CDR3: CASSVSVGSREQFF; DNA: TGTGCCAGCAGCGTTTCAGTCGGGAGCAGGGAGCAGTTCTTC
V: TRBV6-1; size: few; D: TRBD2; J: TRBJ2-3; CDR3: CASRTLAGGPNTQYF; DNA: TGTGCCAGCAGAACCCTAGCGGGAGGGCCAAATACGCAGTATTTT
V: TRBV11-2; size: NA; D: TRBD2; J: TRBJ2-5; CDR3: CASSLGTRLETQYF; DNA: TGTGCCAGCAGCTTAGGGACTAGATTGGAGACCCAGTACTTC
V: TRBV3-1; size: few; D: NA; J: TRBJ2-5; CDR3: CASSQGSLVQYF; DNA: TGTGCCAGCAGCCAAGGGTCCCTGGTCCAGTACTTC
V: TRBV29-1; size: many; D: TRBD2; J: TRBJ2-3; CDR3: CSVAASGRPDTQYF; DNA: TGCAGCGTGGCGGCTAGCGGGAGACCAGATACGCAGTATTTT
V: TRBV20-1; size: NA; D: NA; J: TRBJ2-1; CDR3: CSARLLGYYNEQFF; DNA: TGCAGTGCGAGACTTCTGGGATACTACAATGAGCAGTTCTTC
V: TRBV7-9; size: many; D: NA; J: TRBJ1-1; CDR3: CASSSIRDKEGTEAFF; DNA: TGTGCCAGCAGCTCTATCCGGGACAAGGAGGGGACTGAAGCTTTCTTT
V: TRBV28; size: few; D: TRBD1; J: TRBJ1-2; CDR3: CASTRPGGGGYTF; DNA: TGTGCCAGCACCCGACCAGGGGGCGGTGGCTACACCTTC
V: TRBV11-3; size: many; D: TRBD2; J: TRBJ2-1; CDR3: CASSLLAGTLSSYNEQFF; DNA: TGTGCCAGCAGCTTACTAGCGGGGACTTTAAGCTCCTACAATGAGCAGTTCTTC
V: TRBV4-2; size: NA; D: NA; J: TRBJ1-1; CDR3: CASSQTSGTDAGNTEAFF; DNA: TGTGCCAGCAGCCAAACCTCCGGGACTGACGCAGGGAACACTGAAGCTTTCTTT
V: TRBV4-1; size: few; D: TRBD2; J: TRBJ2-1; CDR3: CASSRAGTSQSNEQFF; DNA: TGCGCCAGCAGCCGAGCTGGGACTAGTCAAAGCAATGAGCAGTTCTTC